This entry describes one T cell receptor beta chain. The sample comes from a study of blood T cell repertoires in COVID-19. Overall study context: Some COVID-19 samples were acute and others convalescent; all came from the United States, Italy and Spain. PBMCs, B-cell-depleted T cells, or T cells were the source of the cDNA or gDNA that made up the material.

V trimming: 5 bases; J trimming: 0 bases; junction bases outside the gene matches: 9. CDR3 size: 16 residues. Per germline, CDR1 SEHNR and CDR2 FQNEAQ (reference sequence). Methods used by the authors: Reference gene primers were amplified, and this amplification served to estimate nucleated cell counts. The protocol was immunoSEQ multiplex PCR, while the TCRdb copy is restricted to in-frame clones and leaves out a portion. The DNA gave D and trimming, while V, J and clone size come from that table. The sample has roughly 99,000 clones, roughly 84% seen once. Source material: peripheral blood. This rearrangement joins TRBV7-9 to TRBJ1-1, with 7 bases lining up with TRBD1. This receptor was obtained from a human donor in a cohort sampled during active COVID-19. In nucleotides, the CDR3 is TGTGCCAGCAGCCCCAGGGACAGTCTCATGAACACTGAAGCTTTCTTT. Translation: CASSPRDSLMNTEAFF. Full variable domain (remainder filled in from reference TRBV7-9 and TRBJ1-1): DTGVSQNPRHKITKRGQNVTFRCDPISEHNRLYWYRQTLGQGPEFLTYFQNEAQLEKSRLLSDRFSAERPKGSFSTLEIQRTEQGDSAMYLCASSPRDSLMNTEAFFGQGTRLTVV.